This T cell receptor beta chain was documented in a study of Tregs in tolerant kidney transplant recipients. Study-wide results and limits: In tolerant patients, donor-specific Tregs outgrew total Tregs, suggesting antigen-driven expansion.

This CDR3 region has 12 residues. After removal of 5 bases from V and 8 bases from J, the junction contained 6 bases not matched to a gene. Germline CDR1 reads SQVTM; CDR2 reads ANQGSEA. Assay used: immunoSEQ multiplex PCR; TCRdb lists only in-frame clones, some missing. The table for this sample gives some 11,000 clones. A word on this clone: The antigen is unknown. The CDR3 end falls 3 residues outside the read, so it is completed with the germline J gene.

Mixed chimerism was transient after nonmyeloablative marrow transplants from related graft donors. The rearrangement joins TRBV29-1 to TRBJ2-1; 7 bases line up with TRBD1. The sequencing here drew on CD8+ T cells from blood (PBMCs), taken 24 months after the transplant. The sequence derives from a human patient who received a combined kidney and bone marrow transplant. A share of the T cells may be of graft donor origin. The sequenced CDR3 bases are TGCAGCGTTCCGACAGGGTACGATGAG. This encodes CSVPTGYDE. Given in full, the CDR3 is CSVPTGYDEQFF.